Listed here are 9 T cell receptor beta chains from one sample, sequenced in a study of tumor-infiltrating lymphocytes in oesophageal squamous cell carcinoma. Each CDR3 protein gets one entry after TCRdb re-called the PCR reads with MiXCR. Here the sample spans over 15,000 distinct CDR3 sequences, about 50% being singletons. Sequencing was carried out using esophageal tumor tissue. These receptors originate from a male donor with esophageal squamous cell carcinoma.

This clonotype was detected only once. The DNA is left out, because the CDR3 cannot be placed on it with certainty; the CDR3 is given as TCRdb lists it. The rearrangement links TRBV7-2 to TRBJ1-4; the D segment call TRBD1 is taken from the table without a DNA check. The CDR3 has 16 residues if both end residues are counted. Germline CDR1 and CDR2: SGHTA and FQGNSA. CDR3 region: CASSQSWGGGTDTQFF.

In its sample, this clonotype was seen a few times. The chain recombines TRBV7-6 with TRBJ2-1; D not certain. CDR1 SGHVS and CDR2 FNYEAQ come from the germline V gene. Trimming took off 4 bases at V and 0 bases at J, with 7 bases between the two ends. CDR3 length: 14 amino acids. The CDR3: CASSSLPSYNEQFF. The CDR3 bases are TGTGCCAGCAGCTCCCTCCCCTCCTACAATGAGCAGTTCTTC.

This chain uses TRBV7-6 with TRBJ2-5; no firm D call. Germline lookup yields CDR1 SGHVS and CDR2 FNYEAQ. The CDR3 extends over 12 amino acids. V gave up 2 bases and J gave up 11 bases, with 12 bases separating them. The CDR3: CASSLPYNEQYF. CDR3 sequence (DNA): TGTGCCAGCAGCTTACCGTACAATGAGCAGTACTTC.

By sample fraction, this clonotype is medium-sized. This chain connects TRBV11-2 to TRBJ2-5; D remains unclear. This CDR3 has 13 amino acids. V lost 1 base and J lost 7, with 10 bases in between. Germline CDR1 and CDR2: SGHAT and FQNNGV. CDR3 nucleotide sequence: TGTGCCAGCAGCTTAGCAGACTTAGGGACCCAGTACTTC. Translating it yields CASSLADLGTQYF.

The chain combines TRBV7-3 with TRBJ2-1, with 8 bases fitting TRBD2. The closer fit of TRBJ2-7 to the DNA end suggests the J call may be wrong. The CDR3 spans 14 residues. CDR1 and CDR2 (germline): SGHTA, FQGTGA. The CDR3 bases are TGTGCCAGCAGCCGGGGGGGTCTTACCTACGAGCAGTACTTC. Its translation is CASSRGGLTYEQYF.

This clonotype has just a few counts. J is TRBJ2-5 and V is TRBV16; D gene ambiguous. Per the germline V gene, CDR1 is KGHSY and CDR2 is FQNENV. Trimming left V 0 bases short and J 5 bases short, with 4 bases between. The CDR3 consists of 12 residues. The CDR3 nucleotides are TGTGCCAGCAGCCAATCAAGGGAGACCCAGTACTTC. Translated: CASSQSRETQYF.

V gene TRBV6-6 combines with J gene TRBJ2-5, with D unclear. The closer fit of TRBJ2-7 to the DNA end suggests the J call may be wrong. Germline lookup yields CDR1 MNHNY and CDR2 SVGAGI (reference sequence). The CDR3 consists of 12 residues. Here the CDR3 reads CASSIRPYEQYF. For the CDR3, the DNA is TGTGCCAGCAGTATACGGCCTTACGAGCAGTACTTC.

This clonotype is a singleton in its sample. This chain connects TRBV6-2 or TRBV6-3 to TRBJ2-7; D call uncertain. With the DNA end fitting TRBJ2-5 better, the J assignment may be wrong. Germline loops: CDR1 MNHEY, CDR2 SVGEGT. The CDR3 loop spans 16 amino acids. The CDR3 sequence is CASSLLGANVQETQYF. As DNA, the CDR3 is TGTGCCAGCAGTCTACTTGGAGCCAACGTGCAAGAGACCCAGTACTTC.

V gene TRBV7-3 combines with J gene TRBJ2-4; 10 bases align to TRBD2. Matching the DNA end better, TRBJ2-1 makes the J call doubtful. CDR1 and CDR2 from the germline V gene are SGHTA and FQGTGA. CDR3 length: 17 residues. CDR3 sequence: CASSSNPSGRFDNEQFF. The CDR3 DNA follows: TGTGCCAGCAGCTCAAACCCTAGCGGGAGATTTGATAATGAGCAGTTCTTC.